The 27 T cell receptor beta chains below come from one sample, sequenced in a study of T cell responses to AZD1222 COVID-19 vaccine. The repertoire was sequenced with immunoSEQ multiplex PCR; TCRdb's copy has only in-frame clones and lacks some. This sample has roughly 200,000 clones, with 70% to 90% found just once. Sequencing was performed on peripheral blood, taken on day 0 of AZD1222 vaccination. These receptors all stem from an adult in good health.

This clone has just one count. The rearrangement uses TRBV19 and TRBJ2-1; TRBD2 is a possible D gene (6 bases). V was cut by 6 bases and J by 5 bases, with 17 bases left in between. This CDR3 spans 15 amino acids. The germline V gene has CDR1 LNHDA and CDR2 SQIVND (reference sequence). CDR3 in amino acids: CASRLTEGGHNEQFF. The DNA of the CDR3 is TGTGCCAGTAGACTCACGGAGGGAGGTCACAATGAGCAGTTCTTC.

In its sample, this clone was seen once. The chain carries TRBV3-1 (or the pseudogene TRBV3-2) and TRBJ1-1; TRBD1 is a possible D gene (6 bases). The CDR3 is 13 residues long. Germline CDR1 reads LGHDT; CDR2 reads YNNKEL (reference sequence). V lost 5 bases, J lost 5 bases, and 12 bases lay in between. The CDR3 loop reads CASSRGVRTEAFF. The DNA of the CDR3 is TGTGCCAGCAGCAGGGGGGTACGGACTGAAGCTTTCTTT.

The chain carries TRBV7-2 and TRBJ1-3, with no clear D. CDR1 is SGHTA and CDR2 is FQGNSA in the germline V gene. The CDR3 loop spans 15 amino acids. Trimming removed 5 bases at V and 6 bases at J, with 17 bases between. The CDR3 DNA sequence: TGTGCCAGCAGCCTCCCGGGCCAACGAAAAAACACCATATATTTT. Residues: CASSLPGQRKNTIYF. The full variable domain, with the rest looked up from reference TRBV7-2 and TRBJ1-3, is GAGVSQSPSNKVTEKGKDVELRCDPISGHTALYWYRQSLGQGLEFLIYFQGNSAPDKSGLPSDRFSAERTGGSVSTLTIQRTQQEDSAVYLCASSLPGQRKNTIYFGEGSWLTVV.

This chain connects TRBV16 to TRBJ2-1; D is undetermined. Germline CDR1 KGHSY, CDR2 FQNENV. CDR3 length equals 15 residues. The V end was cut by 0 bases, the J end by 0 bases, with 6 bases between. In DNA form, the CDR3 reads TGTGCCAGCAGCCAATCGGTTAGCTCCTACAATGAGCAGTTCTTC. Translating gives CASSQSVSSYNEQFF.

CDR3 coding DNA: TGTGCCAGCAGTGTCCGGGACAGAACCACAGATACGCAGTATTTT. This translates into CASSVRDRTTDTQYF. The chain combines TRBV27 with TRBJ2-3; 7 positions match TRBD1. CDR3 size: 15 residues. The V and J ends lost 5 bases and 2 bases, in that order; junction bases with no gene match: 7. CDR1 and CDR2 (germline): MNHEY, SMNVEV (reference sequence).

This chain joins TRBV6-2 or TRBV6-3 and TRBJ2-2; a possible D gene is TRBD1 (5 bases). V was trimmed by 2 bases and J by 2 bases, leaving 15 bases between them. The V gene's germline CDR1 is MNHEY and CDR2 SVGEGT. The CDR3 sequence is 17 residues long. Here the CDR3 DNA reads TGTGCCAGCAGTTACGCCCAACAGGTATCCAACACCGGGGAGCTGTTTTTT. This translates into CASSYAQQVSNTGELFF.

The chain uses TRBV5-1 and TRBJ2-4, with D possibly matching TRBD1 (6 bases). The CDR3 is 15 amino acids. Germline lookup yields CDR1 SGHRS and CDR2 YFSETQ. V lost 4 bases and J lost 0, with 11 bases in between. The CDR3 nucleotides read TGCGCCAGCAGCCCCAGGGGATTAGCCAAAAACATTCAGTACTTC. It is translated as CASSPRGLAKNIQYF.

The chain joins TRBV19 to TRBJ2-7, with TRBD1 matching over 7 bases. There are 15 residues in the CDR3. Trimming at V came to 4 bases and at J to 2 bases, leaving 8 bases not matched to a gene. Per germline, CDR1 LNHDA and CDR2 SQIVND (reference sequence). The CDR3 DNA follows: TGTGCCAGTAGTACAACAGGGGACCCAACCTACGAGCAGTACTTC. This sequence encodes CASSTTGDPTYEQYF. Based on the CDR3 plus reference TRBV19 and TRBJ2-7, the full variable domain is DGGITQSPKYLFRKEGQNVTLSCEQNLNHDAMYWYRQDPGQGLRLIYYSQIVNDFQKGDIAEGYSVSREKKESFPLTVTSAQKNPTAFYLCASSTTGDPTYEQYFGPGTRLTVT.

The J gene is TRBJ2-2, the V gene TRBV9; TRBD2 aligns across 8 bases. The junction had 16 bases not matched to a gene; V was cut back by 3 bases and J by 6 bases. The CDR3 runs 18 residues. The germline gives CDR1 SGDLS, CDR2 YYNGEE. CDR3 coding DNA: TGTGCCAGCAGCGAGATAAACATAGCGGGGAGGGGCGCCGGGGAGCTGTTTTTT. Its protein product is CASSEINIAGRGAGELFF.

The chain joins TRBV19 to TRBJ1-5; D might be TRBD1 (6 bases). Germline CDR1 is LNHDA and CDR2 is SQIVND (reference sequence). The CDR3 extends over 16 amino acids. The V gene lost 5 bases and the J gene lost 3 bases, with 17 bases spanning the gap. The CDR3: CASSPELGAINQPQHF. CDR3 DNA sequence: TGTGCCAGTAGTCCTGAATTGGGGGCCATCAATCAGCCCCAGCATTTT.

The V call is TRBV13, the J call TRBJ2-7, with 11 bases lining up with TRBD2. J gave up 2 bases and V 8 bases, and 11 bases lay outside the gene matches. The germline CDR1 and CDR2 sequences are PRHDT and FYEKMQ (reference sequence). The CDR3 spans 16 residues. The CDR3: CASGTDLAGGTYEQYF. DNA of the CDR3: TGTGCCAGCGGGACAGATCTAGCGGGGGGTACCTACGAGCAGTACTTC.

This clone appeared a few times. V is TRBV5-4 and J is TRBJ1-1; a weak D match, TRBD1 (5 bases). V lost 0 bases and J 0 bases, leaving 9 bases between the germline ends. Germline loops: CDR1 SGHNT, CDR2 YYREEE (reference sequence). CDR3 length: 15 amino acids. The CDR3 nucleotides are TGTGCCAGCAGCTTGGACGGGGCGTTGAACACTGAAGCTTTCTTT. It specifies CASSLDGALNTEAFF.

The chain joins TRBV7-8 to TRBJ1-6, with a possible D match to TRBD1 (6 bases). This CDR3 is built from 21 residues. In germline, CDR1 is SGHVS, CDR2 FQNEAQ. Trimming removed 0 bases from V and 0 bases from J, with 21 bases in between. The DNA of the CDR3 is TGTGCCAGCAGCTTAGCGCAAATAGGGGGAACTCTTAGCTCCTATAATTCACCCCTCCACTTT. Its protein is CASSLAQIGGTLSSYNSPLHF.

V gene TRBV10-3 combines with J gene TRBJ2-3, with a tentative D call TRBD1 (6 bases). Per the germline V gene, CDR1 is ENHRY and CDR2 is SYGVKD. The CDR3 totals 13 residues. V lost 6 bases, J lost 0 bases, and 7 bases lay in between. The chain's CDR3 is CAIRTGSTDTQYF. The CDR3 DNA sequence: TGTGCCATCAGGACAGGTAGCACAGATACGCAGTATTTT.

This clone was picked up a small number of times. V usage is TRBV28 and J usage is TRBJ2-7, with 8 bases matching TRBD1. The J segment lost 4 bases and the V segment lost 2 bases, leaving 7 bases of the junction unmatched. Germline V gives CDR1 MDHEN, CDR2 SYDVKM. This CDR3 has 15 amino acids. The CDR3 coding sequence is TGTGCCAGCAGTTTAACAGGACAGGGCGAATACGAGCAGTACTTC. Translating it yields CASSLTGQGEYEQYF.

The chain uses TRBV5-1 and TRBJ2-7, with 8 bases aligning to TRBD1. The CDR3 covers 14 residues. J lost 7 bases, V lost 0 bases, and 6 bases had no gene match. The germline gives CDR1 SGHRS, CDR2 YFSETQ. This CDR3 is CASSLVDRGGEQYF. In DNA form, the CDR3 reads TGCGCCAGCAGCTTGGTTGACAGGGGAGGAGAGCAGTACTTC.

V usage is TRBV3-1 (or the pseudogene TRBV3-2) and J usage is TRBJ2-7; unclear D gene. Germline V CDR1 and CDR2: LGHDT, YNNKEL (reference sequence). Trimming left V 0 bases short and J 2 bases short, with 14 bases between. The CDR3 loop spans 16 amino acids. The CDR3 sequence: CASSQEPGYGPYEQYF. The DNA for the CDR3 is TGTGCCAGCAGCCAAGAACCCGGCTACGGCCCCTACGAGCAGTACTTC.

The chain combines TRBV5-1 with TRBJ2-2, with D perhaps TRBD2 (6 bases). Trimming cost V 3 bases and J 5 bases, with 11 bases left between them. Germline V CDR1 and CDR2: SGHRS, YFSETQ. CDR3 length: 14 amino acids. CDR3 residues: CASSSGVGTGELFF. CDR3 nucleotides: TGCGCCAGCAGCTCGGGGGTTGGGACCGGGGAGCTGTTTTTT.

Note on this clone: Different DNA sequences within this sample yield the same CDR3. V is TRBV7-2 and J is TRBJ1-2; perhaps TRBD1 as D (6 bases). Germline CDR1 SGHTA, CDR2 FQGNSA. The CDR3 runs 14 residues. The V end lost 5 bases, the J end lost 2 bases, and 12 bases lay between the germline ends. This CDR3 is CASSLRQDNYGYTF. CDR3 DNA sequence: TGTGCCAGCAGCCTCCGACAGGACAACTATGGCTACACCTTC.

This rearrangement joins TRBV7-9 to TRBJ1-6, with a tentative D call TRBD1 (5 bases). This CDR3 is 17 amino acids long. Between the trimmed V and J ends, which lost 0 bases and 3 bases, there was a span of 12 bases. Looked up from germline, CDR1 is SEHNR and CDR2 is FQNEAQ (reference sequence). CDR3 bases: TGTGCCAGCAGCTTAGCGGGGCAGGGACTCTATAATTCACCCCTCCACTTT. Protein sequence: CASSLAGQGLYNSPLHF. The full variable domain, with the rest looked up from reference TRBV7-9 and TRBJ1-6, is DTGVSQNPRHKITKRGQNVTFRCDPISEHNRLYWYRQTLGQGPEFLTYFQNEAQLEKSRLLSDRFSAERPKGSFSTLEIQRTEQGDSAMYLCASSLAGQGLYNSPLHFGNGTRLTVT.

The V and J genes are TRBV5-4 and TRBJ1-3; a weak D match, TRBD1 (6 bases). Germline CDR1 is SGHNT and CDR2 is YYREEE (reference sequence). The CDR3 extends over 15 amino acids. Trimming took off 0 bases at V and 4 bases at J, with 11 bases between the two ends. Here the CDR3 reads CASSLAGVDGNTIYF. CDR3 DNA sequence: TGTGCCAGCAGCTTGGCAGGGGTGGACGGAAACACCATATATTTT.

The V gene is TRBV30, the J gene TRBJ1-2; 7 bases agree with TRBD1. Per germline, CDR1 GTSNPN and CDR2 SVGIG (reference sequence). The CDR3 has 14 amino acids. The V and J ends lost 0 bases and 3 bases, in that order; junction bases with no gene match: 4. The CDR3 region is CAWSVGDRDYGYTF. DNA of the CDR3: TGTGCCTGGAGTGTTGGGGACAGAGACTATGGCTACACCTTC.

The CDR3 bases are TGTGCCAGCGCCACAGGTGGAGCAGATACGCAGTATTTT. Its translation: CASATGGADTQYF. The V call is TRBV19, the J call TRBJ2-3; TRBD1 might be the D (5 bases). Germline loops: CDR1 LNHDA, CDR2 SQIVND (reference sequence). The V and J ends lost 9 bases and 4 bases respectively, with 14 bases between them. The CDR3 runs 13 residues.

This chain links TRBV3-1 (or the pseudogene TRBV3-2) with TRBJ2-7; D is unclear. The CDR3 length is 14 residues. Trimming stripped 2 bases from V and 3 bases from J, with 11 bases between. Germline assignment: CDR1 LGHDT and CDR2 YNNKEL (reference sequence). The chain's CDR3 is CASSQSRISYEQYF. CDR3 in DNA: TGTGCCAGCAGCCAATCCAGGATCAGCTACGAGCAGTACTTC.

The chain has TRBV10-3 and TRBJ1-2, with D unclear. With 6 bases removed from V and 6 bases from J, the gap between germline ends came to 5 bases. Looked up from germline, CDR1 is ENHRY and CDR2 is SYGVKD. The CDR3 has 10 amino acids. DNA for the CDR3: TGTGCCATCAGGGACGATGGCTACACCTTC. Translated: CAIRDDGYTF.

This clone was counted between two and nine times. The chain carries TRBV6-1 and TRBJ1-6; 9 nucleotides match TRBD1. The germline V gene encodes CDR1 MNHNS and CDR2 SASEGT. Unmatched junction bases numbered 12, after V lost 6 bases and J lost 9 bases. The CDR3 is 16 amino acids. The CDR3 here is CASREQGAITSSPLHF. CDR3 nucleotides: TGTGCCAGCAGGGAACAGGGGGCGATCACTTCTTCACCCCTCCACTTT.

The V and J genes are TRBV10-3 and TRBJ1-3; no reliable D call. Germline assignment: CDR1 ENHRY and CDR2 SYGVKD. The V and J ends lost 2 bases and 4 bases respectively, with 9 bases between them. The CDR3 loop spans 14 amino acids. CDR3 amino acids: CAISEDVLGNTIYF. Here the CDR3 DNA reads TGTGCCATCAGTGAGGATGTCCTAGGAAACACCATATATTTT.